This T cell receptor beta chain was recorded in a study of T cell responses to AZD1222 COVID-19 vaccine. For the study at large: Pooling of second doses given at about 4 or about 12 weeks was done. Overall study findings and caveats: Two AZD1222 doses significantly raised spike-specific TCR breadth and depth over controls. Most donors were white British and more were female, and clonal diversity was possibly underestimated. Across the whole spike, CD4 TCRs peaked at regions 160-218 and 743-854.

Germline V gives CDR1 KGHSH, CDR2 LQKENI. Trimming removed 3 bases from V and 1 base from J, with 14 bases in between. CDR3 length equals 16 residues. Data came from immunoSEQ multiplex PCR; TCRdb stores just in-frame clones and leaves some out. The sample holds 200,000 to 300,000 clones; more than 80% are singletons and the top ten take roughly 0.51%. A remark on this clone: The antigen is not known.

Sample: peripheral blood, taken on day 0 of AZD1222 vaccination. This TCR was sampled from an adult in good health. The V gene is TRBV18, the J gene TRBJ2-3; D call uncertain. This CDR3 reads CASSPRKGFGTDTQYF. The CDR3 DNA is TGTGCCAGCTCACCTCGTAAGGGATTCGGCACAGATACGCAGTATTTT.